This record concerns one T cell receptor beta chain sequence. Antigen specificity is unknown. The source of the sample is a study of tumor and adjacent non-tumor tissue in lung cancer. Broader study findings: Top 100 clones took a larger repertoire share in normal lung. Significantly higher TCR diversity was found in tumor than normal lung.

The library came from three nested PCR rounds adapted from ARM-PCR protocols. TCRdb itself ran the multiplex PCR reads through MiXCR, one entry per CDR3 protein. Here the sample spans 65,000 to 90,000 distinct CDR3 sequences, approximately 68% being singletons. This sample's RNA came from whole unsorted tissue. Donors were chemotherapy-naive, newly diagnosed lung cancer surgical patients in China, August–November 2014. This TCR derives from a woman in her 70s with non-small cell lung cancer. The specimen was lung tumor tissue.

This CDR3 reads CSVETLYKETQYF. CDR3 DNA: TGCAGCGTTGAAACTCTATACAAAGAGACCCAGTACTTC. The chain joins TRBV29-1 to TRBJ2-5; D remains unclear. Germline V gene sequence: CDR1 SQVTM, CDR2 ANQGSEA. The CDR3 length is 13 residues. Trimming cost V 2 bases and J 3 bases, with 10 bases left between them.